Described below is a single T cell receptor (beta chain) sequence and its context. Its antigen remains unknown. V was clipped by 3 bases and J by 2 bases, with 14 bases between them. The CDR3 length is 15 residues. Germline CDR1 is LNHNV and CDR2 is YYDKDF (reference sequence). These data are taken from a study of T-cell memory formation after mild COVID-19. Whole-study context: Largely, TCR clusters stayed within a single donor. Study results and limitations: Some clones that responded were present in memory (sampled pre-infection), which suggests cross-reactive memory joined.

TCR alpha and TCR beta cDNA libraries with sample barcodes and UMIs came from 5'RACE using constant-segment primers. TCRdb itself ran the 5' RACE reads through MiXCR, one entry per CDR3 protein. The sample records more than 120,000 distinct CDR3 sequences, less than 20% being singletons. The specimen was PBMCs or a T cell subset sorted from them (not recorded which). This clonotype was obtained from an adult woman who had mild COVID-19 (a few samples of this study predate the infection). Cell type and time point are not known. The V gene is TRBV15, the J gene TRBJ2-7, with D possibly being TRBD2 (6 bases). The CDR3, as DNA: TGTGCCACCAGCAGGGGGGACGGAGGGACCTACGAGCAGTACTTC. Amino acid sequence: CATSRGDGGTYEQYF.